The sequence of this T cell receptor beta chain was determined in a study of Graves' ophthalmopathy and Graves' hyperthyroidism. Study-level results: The model achieved 70.59% sensitivity and roughly 79% specificity for ophthalmopathy progression. Clonotypes were expanded in thyroid at above 0.001 frequency, and most also appeared in blood.

From RNA, the CDR3 regions of TCR beta chains were amplified and sequenced. The library came from an HTBI-primed first-round RT-PCR and a second-round multiplex PCR. TCRdb passed the multiplex PCR reads through MiXCR, listing each CDR3 protein once. The sample has 200,000 to 250,000 distinct CDR3 sequences, less than 55% seen once. This clonotype has only a few counts. Its antigen remains unidentified. Germline CDR1 SGHRS, CDR2 YFSETQ. V was trimmed by 0 bases and J by 6 bases, leaving 15 bases between them. The CDR3 spans 15 residues. Patients with other autoimmune diseases, uncontrolled infections, pregnancy or lactation were excluded. Diagnosis was based on clinical symptoms, serum thyroxine, TRAb, thyroid ultrasound and orbital computed tomography.

The sequenced material came from peripheral blood. This receptor was obtained from an adult man with Graves' ophthalmopathy. The V and J genes are TRBV5-1 and TRBJ1-2; a weak D match, TRBD1 (5 bases). The CDR3 DNA reads TGCGCCAGCAGCTTGGCCGGGTCAGGGAATCATGGCTACACCTTC. This codes for CASSLAGSGNHGYTF. Drawing the rest from reference TRBV5-1 and TRBJ1-2, the complete variable domain is KAGVTQTPRYLIKTRGQQVTLSCSPISGHRSVSWYQQTPGQGLQFLFEYFSETQRNKGNFPGRFSGRQFSNSRSEMNVSTLELGDSALYLCASSLAGSGNHGYTFGSGTRLTVV.